This T cell receptor (beta chain) stems from a study of identical twins. Unique molecular identifiers were present on cDNA, and template switching added a universal primer site. TCRdb re-analysed the 5' RACE reads in MiXCR, keeping a single row per CDR3 protein. The sample has roughly 570,000 distinct CDR3 sequences, around a tenth seen once. The CDR3 spans 12 residues. V lost 6 bases to trimming and J lost 8 bases; unmatched junction nucleotides: 2. The V gene's germline CDR1 is KGHSH and CDR2 LQKENI. In addition, the sample was reused for a study of yellow fever vaccine responses in identical twins.

The origin of this receptor is a woman under 30 in good health. Sequencing used PBMCs. The chain links TRBV18 to TRBJ2-1, with 9 bases lining up with TRBD2. The CDR3 DNA reads TGTGCCAGCTCGGGGACTAGCTATGAGCAGTTCTTC. Encoded protein: CASSGTSYEQFF.